This T cell receptor (beta chain) originates from a study of T cell responses to AZD1222 COVID-19 vaccine. TCRdb's table, derived via immunoSEQ multiplex PCR, lists solely in-frame clones and lacks some. The sample shows 120,000 or so clones, around 90% of them seen only once. V shed 6 bases, J shed 6 bases, and the junction held 8 bases outside the gene matches. CDR1 and CDR2 from the germline V gene are MNHEY and SVGAGI. The CDR3 spans 14 residues. The V and J genes are TRBV6-5 and TRBJ1-2; 9 nucleotides line up with TRBD1. This material consisted of peripheral blood, taken on day 0 of MenACWY control vaccination. The clonotype was recovered from an adult in good health. The CDR3 spells CASSSSTGGNGYTF. CDR3 DNA sequence: TGTGCCAGCAGCTCCTCTACAGGGGGCAATGGCTACACCTTC.